The T cell receptor (beta chain) under discussion was sequenced for a study of control samples from healthy donors and cancer patients. There are 13 residues in the CDR3. V gave up 5 bases and J gave up 1 base, with 8 bases separating them. Germline assignment: CDR1 SGHTA and CDR2 FQGTGA. The repertoire was sequenced with immunoSEQ multiplex PCR; TCRdb's copy has only in-frame clones and lacks some. The sample holds 170,000 or so clones, nearly 90% seen once. The genes are TRBV7-3 and TRBJ1-1; maybe TRBD1 (5 bases). This clonotype was obtained from a woman aged 45-65 years in good health. Sequencing was carried out using blood. This chain's CDR3 is CASSPRGNTEAFF. In DNA, the CDR3 is TGTGCCAGCAGCCCAAGGGGGAACACTGAAGCTTTCTTT.